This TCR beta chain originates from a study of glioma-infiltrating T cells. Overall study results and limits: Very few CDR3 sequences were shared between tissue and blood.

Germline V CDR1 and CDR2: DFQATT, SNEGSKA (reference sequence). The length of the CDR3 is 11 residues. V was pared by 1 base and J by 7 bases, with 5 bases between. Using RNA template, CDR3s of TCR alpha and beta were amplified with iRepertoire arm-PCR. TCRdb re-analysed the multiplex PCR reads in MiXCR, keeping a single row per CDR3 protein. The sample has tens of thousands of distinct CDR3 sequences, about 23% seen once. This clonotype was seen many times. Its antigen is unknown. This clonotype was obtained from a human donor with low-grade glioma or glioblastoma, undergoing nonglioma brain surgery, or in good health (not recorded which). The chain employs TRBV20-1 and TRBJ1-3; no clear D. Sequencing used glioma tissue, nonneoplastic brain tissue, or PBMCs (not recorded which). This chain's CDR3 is CSARVGNTIYF. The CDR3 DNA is TGCAGTGCTAGAGTAGGCAACACCATATATTTT.